The clone carrying this T cell receptor (beta chain) was counted ten times or more. The missing CDR3 end, 3 residues past where the read stops, is filled in from the germline J gene. The data were obtained in a study of T cell clonality in common variable immunodeficiency. Profiled with immunoSEQ multiplex PCR; TCRdb holds only in-frame clones, not every one. The table lists 45,000 to 55,000 clones, with no singletons. The CDR3 has 13 residues. CDR1 and CDR2 (germline): SGHKS, YYEKEE (reference sequence). Trimming cost V 9 bases and J 3 bases; bases outside gene matches: 9. Sequences were obtained from peripheral blood mononuclear cells. This receptor was taken from a person aged 18 to 70 in good health. The V gene is TRBV5-5, the J gene TRBJ2-7; TRBD1 aligns across 7 bases. The CDR3 bases that were read are TGTGCCACCTCCGAAGGGGGCAACTACGAG. Its protein product is CATSEGGNYE. The whole CDR3 sequence reads CATSEGGNYEQYF. Full variable domain (remainder filled in from reference TRBV5-5 and TRBJ2-7): DAGVTQSPTHLIKTRGQQVTLRCSPISGHKSVSWYQQVLGQGPQFIFQYYEKEERGRGNFPDRFSARQFPNYSSELNVNALLLGDSALYLCATSEGGNYEQYFGPGTRLTVT.